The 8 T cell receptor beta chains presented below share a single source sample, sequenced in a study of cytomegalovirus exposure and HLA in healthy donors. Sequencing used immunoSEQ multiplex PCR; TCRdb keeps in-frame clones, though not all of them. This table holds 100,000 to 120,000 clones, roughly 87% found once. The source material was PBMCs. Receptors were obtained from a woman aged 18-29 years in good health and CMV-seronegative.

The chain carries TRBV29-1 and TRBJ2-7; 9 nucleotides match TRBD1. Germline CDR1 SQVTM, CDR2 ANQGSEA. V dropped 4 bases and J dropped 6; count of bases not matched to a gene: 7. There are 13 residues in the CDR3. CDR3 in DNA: TGCAGCGTTGCTCTGGACAGGGGTTTCGAGCAGTACTTC. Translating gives CSVALDRGFEQYF.

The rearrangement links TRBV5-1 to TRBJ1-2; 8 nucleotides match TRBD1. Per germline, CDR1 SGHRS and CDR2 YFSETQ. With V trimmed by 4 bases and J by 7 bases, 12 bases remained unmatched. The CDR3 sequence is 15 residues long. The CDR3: CASSQLGQGLSGYTF. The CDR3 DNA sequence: TGCGCCAGCAGCCAGCTAGGACAGGGTTTGAGTGGCTACACCTTC.

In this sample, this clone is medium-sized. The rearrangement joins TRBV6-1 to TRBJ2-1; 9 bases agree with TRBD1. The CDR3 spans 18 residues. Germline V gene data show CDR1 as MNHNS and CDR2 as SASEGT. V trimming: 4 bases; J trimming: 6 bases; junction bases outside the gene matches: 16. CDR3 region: CASSGLATGTGYLNEQFF. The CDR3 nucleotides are TGTGCCAGCAGTGGGTTGGCTACCGGGACAGGGTATCTCAATGAGCAGTTCTTC.

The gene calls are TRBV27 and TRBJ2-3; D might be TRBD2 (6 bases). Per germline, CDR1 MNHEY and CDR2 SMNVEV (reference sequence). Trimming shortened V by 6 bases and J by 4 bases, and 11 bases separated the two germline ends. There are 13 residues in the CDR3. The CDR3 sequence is CASRFGGADTQYF. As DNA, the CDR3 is TGTGCCAGCAGGTTTGGCGGGGCAGATACGCAGTATTTT.

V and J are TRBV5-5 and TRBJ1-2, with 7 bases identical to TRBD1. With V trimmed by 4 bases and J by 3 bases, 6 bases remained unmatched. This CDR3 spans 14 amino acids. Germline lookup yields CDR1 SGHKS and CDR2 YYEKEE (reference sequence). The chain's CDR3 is CASSAPQGHYGYTF. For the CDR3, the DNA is TGTGCCAGCAGCGCCCCACAGGGGCACTATGGCTACACCTTC.

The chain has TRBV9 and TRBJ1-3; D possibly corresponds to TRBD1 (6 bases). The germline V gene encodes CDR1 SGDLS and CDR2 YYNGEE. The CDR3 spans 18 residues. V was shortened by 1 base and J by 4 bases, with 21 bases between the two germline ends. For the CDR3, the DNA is TGTGCCAGCAGCGTATACCGGGACACTAACCTGAGGGGAAACACCATATATTTT. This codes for CASSVYRDTNLRGNTIYF.

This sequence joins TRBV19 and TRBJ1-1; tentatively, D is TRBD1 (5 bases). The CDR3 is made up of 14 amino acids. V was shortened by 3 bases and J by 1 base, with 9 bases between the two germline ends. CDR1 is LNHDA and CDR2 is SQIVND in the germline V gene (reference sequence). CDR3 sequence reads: CASSMFRENTEAFF. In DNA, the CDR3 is TGTGCCAGTAGTATGTTCAGGGAGAACACTGAAGCTTTCTTT.

CDR3 loop: CASSTPSDPYEQYF. The CDR3 region has the DNA TGTGCCAGCAGTACTCCCAGCGATCCCTACGAGCAGTACTTC. The genes are TRBV5-4 and TRBJ2-7; D is undetermined. The CDR3 runs to 14 residues. Germline CDR1 is SGHNT and CDR2 is YYREEE (reference sequence). Deletions cut 5 bases from V and 2 bases from J, with 14 bases between.